This T cell receptor beta chain is drawn from a study of neurological immune-mediated disorders. At least ten counts were recorded for this clonotype. Antigen unknown. The team produced cDNA through 5'RACE using 10-nucleotide random UMIs. Over 170 million TCR-beta sequences, together covering 15-18 subjects, were produced by every individual sequencing run that was carried out. Using its own MiXCR run on the 5' RACE reads, TCRdb lists one record per CDR3 protein. The profile shows more than 50,000 distinct CDR3 sequences, 20% to 30% of them singletons. Study-wide findings and caveats: None of the CDR3 amino acid sequences of expanded clones recurred across subjects, suggesting private repertoires in all groups.

Time point specified: technical triplicate 2. Stored at -80 C, 2 million PBMCs were the source of the unsorted libraries. Germline CDR1 is SGHKS and CDR2 is YYEKEE (reference sequence). The CDR3 has 15 amino acids. The germline V and J ends were trimmed by 3 bases and 0 bases, with 10 bases remaining between them. The chain employs TRBV5-5 and TRBJ1-5; possible D gene TRBD1, 6 bases. Sequencing used PBMCs. The clonotype comes from a man aged 55 to 69 with HTLV-1-associated myelopathy (HAM/TSP). CDR3 residues: CASSWGGSSNQPQHF. The CDR3, as DNA: TGTGCCAGCAGCTGGGGGGGCAGTAGCAATCAGCCCCAGCATTTT.